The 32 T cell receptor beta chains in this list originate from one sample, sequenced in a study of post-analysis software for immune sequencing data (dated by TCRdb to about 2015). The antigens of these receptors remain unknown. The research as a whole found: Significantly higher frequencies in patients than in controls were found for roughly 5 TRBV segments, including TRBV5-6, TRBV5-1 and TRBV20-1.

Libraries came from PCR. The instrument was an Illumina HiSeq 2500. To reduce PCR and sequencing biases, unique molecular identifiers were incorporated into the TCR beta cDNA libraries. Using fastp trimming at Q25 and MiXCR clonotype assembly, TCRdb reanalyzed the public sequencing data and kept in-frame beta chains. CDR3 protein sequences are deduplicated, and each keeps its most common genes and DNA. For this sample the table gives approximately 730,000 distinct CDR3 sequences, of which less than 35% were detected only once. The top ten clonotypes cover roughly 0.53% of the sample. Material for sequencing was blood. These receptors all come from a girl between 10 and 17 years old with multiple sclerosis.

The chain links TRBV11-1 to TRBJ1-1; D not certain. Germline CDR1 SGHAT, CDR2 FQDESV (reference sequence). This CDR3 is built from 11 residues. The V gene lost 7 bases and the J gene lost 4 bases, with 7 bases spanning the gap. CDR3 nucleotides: TGTGCCAGCACCCGGTCCACTGAAGCTTTCTTT. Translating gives CASTRSTEAFF.

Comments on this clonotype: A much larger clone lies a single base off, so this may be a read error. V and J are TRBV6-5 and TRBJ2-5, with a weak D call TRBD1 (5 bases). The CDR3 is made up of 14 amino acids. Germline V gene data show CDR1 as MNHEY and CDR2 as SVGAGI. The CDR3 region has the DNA TGTGCCAGCAGTCGGACACTTTACCAAGAGACCCGGTACTTC. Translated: CASSRTLYQETRYF.

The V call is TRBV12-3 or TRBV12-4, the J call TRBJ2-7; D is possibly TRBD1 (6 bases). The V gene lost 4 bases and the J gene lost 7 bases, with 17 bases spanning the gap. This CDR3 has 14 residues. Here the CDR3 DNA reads TGTGCCAGCAGTTCCCAGGGGACGAGGGGGGAGCAGTACTTC. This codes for CASSSQGTRGEQYF.

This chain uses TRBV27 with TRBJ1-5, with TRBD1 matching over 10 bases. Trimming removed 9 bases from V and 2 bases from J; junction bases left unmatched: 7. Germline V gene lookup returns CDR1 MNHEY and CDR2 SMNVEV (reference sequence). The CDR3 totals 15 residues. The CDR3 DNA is TGTGCCAGTGGACAGGGGGGCTCTGGCAATCAGCCCCAGCATTTT. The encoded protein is CASGQGGSGNQPQHF.

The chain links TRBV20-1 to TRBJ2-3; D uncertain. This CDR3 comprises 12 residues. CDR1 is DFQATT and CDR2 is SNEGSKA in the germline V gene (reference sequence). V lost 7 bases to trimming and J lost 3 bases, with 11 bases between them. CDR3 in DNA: TGCAGTGGGGCTCTGGGGACAGATACGCAGTATTTT. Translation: CSGALGTDTQYF.

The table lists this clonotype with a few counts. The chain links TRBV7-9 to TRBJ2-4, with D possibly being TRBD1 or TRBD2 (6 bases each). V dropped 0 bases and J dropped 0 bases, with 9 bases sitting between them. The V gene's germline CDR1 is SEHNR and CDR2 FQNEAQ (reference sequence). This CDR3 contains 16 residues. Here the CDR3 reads CASSLAGGAAKNIQYF. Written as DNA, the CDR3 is TGTGCCAGCAGCTTAGCGGGGGGCGCAGCCAAAAACATTCAGTACTTC.

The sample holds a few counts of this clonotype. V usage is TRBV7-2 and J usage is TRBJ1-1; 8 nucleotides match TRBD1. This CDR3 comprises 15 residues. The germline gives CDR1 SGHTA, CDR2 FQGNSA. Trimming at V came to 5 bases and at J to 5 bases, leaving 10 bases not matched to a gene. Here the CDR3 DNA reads TGTGCCAGCAGCCCGACCCGGACAGGGAATACTGAAGCTTTCTTT. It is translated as CASSPTRTGNTEAFF.

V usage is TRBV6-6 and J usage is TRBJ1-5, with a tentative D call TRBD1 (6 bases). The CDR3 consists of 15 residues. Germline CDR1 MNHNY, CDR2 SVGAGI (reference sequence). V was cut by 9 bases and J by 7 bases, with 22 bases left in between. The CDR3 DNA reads TGTGCCAGTACCTTCGCTCACAGGGAAACACAGCCCCAGCATTTT. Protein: CASTFAHRETQPQHF.

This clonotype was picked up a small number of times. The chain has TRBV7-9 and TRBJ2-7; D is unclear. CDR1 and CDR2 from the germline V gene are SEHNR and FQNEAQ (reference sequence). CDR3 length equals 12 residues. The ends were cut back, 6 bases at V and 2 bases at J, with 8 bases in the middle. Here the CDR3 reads CASSQAPYEQYF. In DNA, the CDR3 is TGTGCCAGCAGTCAAGCTCCCTACGAGCAGTACTTC.

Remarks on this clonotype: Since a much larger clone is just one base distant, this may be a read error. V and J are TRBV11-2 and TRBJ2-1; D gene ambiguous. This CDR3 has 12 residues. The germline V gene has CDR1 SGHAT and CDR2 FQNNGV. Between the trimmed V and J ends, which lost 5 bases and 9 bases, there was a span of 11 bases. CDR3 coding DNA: TGTGCCAGCAGCCCCTCTAGGCTTGAGCAGTTCTTC. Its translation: CASSPSRLEQFF.

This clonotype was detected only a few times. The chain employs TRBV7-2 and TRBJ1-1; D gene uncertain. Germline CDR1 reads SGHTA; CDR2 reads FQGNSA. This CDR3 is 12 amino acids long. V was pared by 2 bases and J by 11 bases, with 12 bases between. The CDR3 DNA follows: TGTGCCAGCAGCTTATGGTCTTTGGATGCTTTCTTT. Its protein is CASSLWSLDAFF.

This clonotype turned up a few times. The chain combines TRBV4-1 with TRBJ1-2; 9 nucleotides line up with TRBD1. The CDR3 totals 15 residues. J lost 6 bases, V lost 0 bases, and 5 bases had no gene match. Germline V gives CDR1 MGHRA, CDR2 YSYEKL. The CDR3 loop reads CASSQDQNRGHGYTF. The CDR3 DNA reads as TGCGCCAGCAGCCAAGATCAGAACAGGGGGCATGGCTACACCTTC.

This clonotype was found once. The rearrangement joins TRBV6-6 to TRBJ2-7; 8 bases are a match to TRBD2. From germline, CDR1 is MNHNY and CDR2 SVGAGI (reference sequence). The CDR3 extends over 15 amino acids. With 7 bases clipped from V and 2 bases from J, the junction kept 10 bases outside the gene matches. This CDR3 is CASIPVGGGTYEQYF. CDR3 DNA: TGTGCCAGCATCCCGGTAGGCGGGGGGACCTACGAGCAGTACTTC.

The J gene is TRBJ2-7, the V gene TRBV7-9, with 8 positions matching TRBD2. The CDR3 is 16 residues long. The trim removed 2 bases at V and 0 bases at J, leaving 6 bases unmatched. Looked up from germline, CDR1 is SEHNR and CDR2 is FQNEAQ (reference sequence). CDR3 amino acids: CASSLSAGTSSYEQYF. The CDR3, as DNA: TGTGCCAGCAGCTTATCGGCAGGGACTAGCTCCTACGAGCAGTACTTC.

In DNA, the CDR3 is TGTGCCAGCAGTGTATCCGGGACGGCGTTATATGGCTACACCTTC. Translated, it gives CASSVSGTALYGYTF. The rearrangement uses TRBV6-6 and TRBJ1-2; the D gene is possibly TRBD1 (5 bases). V dropped 5 bases and J dropped 5 bases, with 18 bases sitting between them. The CDR3 is 15 amino acids. CDR1 is MNHNY and CDR2 is SVGAGI in the germline V gene (reference sequence).

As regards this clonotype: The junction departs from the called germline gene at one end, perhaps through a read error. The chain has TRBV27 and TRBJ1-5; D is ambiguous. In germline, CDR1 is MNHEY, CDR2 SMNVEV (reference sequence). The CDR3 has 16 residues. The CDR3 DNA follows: TGTGCCAGCAGTCCCTACGGCGGGGTAAGCAGTCAGCCCCAGCATTTT. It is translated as CASSPYGGVSSQPQHF.

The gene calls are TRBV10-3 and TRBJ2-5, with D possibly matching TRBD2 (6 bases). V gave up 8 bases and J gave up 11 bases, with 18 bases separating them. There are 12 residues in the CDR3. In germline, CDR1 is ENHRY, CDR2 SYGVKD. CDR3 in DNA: TGTGCCATCCGGGACGACTCGGGAGAGCAGTACTTC. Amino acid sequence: CAIRDDSGEQYF.

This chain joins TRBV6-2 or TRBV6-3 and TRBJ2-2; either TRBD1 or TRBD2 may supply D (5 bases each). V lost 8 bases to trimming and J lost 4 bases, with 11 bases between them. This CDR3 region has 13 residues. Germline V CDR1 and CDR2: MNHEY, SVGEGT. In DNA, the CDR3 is TGTGCCAGCCGGCAGGGAGCCACCGGGGAGCTGTTTTTT. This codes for CASRQGATGELFF.

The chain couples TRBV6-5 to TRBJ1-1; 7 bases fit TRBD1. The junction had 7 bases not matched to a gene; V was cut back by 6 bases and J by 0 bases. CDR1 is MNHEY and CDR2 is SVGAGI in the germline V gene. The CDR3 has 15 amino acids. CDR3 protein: CASRQNRGMNTEAFF. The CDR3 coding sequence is TGTGCCAGCAGACAAAACAGGGGCATGAACACTGAAGCTTTCTTT.

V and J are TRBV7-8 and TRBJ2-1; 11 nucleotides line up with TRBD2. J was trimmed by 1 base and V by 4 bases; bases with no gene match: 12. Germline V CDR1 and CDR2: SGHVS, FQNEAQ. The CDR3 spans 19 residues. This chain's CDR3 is CASSSRHLRLAGSYNEQFF. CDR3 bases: TGTGCCAGCAGCTCGCGACACCTACGACTAGCGGGATCCTACAATGAGCAGTTCTTC.

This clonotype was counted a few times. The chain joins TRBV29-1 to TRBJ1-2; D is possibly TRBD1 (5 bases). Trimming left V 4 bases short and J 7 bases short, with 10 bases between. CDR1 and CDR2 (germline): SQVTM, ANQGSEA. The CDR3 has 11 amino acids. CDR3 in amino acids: CSVGAGLGYTF. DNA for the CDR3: TGCAGCGTTGGCGCGGGGCTTGGCTACACCTTC. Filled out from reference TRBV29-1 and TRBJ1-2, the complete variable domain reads SAVISQKPSRDICQRGTSLTIQCQVDSQVTMMFWYRQQPGQSLTLIATANQGSEATYESGFVIDKFPISRPNLTFSTLTVSNMSPEDSSIYLCSVGAGLGYTFGSGTRLTVV.

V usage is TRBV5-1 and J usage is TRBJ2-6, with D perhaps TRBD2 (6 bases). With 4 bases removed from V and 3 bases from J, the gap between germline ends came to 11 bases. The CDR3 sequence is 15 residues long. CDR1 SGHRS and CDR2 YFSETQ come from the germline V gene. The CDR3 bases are TGCGCCAGCAGCCCGGGGGTGATTGGGGCCAACGTCCTGACTTTC. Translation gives CASSPGVIGANVLTF.

CDR3 nucleotide sequence: TGTGCCAGCAGTCCCGGGACTAGCGGGCCCCCTAGCACAGATACGCAGTATTTT. It translates to CASSPGTSGPPSTDTQYF. V gene TRBV6-1 combines with J gene TRBJ2-3, with TRBD2 identical over 12 bases. The V segment lost 5 bases and the J segment 0 bases; nucleotides outside the gene matches: 9. CDR3 length equals 18 residues. CDR1 and CDR2 (germline): MNHNS, SASEGT.

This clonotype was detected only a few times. DNA for the CDR3: TGTGCCAGCCGCGGGGCGATGTCCAATGAGCAGTTCTTC. It encodes CASRGAMSNEQFF. This chain joins TRBV7-9 and TRBJ2-1; weak D call: TRBD2 (6 bases). Deletions cut 8 bases from V and 6 bases from J, with 14 bases between. CDR1 and CDR2 from the germline V gene are SEHNR and FQNEAQ (reference sequence). The CDR3 has 13 amino acids.

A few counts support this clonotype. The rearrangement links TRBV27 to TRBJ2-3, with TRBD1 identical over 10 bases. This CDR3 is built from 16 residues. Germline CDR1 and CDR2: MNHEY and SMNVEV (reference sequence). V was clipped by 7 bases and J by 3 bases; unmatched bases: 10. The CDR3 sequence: CASTHWGQGLTDTQYF. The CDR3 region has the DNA TGTGCCAGCACCCACTGGGGACAGGGGTTAACAGATACGCAGTATTTT.

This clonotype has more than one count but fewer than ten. For the CDR3, the DNA is TGTGCCAGCAGCTTGCGTGGGGGCCGGGGCGAGACCCAGTACTTC. It encodes CASSLRGGRGETQYF. The rearrangement joins TRBV13 to TRBJ2-7; weak D call: TRBD1 (6 bases). The J call may be wrong; the DNA end is better matched by TRBJ2-5. The CDR3 length is 15 residues. CDR1 and CDR2 from the germline V gene are PRHDT and FYEKMQ (reference sequence).

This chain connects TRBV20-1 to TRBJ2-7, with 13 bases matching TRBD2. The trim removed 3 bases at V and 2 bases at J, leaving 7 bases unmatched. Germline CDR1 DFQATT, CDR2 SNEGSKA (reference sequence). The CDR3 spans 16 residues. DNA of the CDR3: TGCAGTGCTAGCCCAGGGACTAGCGGGGCGACCTACGAGCAGTACTTC. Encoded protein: CSASPGTSGATYEQYF.

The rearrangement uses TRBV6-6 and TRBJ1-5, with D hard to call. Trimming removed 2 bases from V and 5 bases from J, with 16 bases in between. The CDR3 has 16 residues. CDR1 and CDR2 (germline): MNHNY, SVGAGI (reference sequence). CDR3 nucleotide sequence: TGTGCCAGCAGTTACCCAACGACGGGGTCCGATCAGCCCCAGCATTTT. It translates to CASSYPTTGSDQPQHF.

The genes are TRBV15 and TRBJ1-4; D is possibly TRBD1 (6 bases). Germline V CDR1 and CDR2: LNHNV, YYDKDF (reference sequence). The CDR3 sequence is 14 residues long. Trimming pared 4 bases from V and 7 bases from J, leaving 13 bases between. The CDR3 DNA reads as TGTGCCACCAGCACCACAGGGAACCCTGAAAAACTGTTTTTT. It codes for CATSTTGNPEKLFF.

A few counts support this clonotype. The CDR3 protein is CASSPQWGGVQPQHF. The CDR3 DNA sequence: TGTGCCAGCAGCCCACAGTGGGGGGGTGTGCAGCCCCAGCATTTT. The chain uses TRBV7-2 and TRBJ1-5, with D tentatively TRBD1 (5 bases). This CDR3 comprises 15 residues. V lost 5 bases, J lost 7 bases, and 18 bases lay in between. Germline V gene lookup returns CDR1 SGHTA and CDR2 FQGNSA.

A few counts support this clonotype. The CDR3 DNA reads as TGTGCCAGCAGTTATCGGCGTAGAGATACGCAGTATTTT. It specifies CASSYRRRDTQYF. The gene calls are TRBV6-5 and TRBJ2-3, with no clear D. Per the germline V gene, CDR1 is MNHEY and CDR2 is SVGAGI. The V end was cut by 3 bases, the J end by 5 bases, with 9 bases between. The CDR3 is 13 residues long.

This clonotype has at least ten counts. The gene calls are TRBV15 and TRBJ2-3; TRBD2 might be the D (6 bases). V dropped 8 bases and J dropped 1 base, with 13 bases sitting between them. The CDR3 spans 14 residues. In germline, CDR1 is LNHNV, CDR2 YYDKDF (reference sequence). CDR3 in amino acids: CATGRLEGTDTQYF. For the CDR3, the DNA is TGTGCCACCGGTAGACTAGAGGGCACAGATACGCAGTATTTT.